This T cell receptor (beta chain) was identified in a study of T cell clonotyping in hematopoietic cell transplantation. This CDR3 has 14 amino acids. The V gene lost 3 bases and the J gene lost 4 bases, with 10 bases spanning the gap. CDR1 and CDR2 from the germline V gene are MNHNS and SASEGT. With regard to this clone: The antigen remains unidentified.

General study points: At the given depth, recipient repertoires were over 95% de novo clonotypes. Pathologically expanded recipient clonotypes increased progressively from day 30 to day 180 as diversity fell.

Clones were read by immunoSEQ multiplex PCR, and TCRdb kept only the in-frame ones, dropping some. The sample has roughly 27,000 clones; 90% to 96% are singletons. The sample consisted of peripheral blood mononuclear cells. The chain joins TRBV6-1 to TRBJ1-3; D unresolved. The sequence derives from a man aged 50 or older in good health. Some clones in this sample may be carry-over from other donors' samples. The CDR3, as DNA: TGTGCCAGCAGTGATAAGGGTAAAGGAAACACCATATATTTT. The encoded protein is CASSDKGKGNTIYF.